The clone carrying this T cell receptor (beta chain) has only one observation. Its target is not known. The assay was immunoSEQ multiplex PCR, and TCRdb's table has in-frame clones only and misses some. The sample yields about 64,000 clones, 81% seen once. The entry originates in a study of T cells in localized non-small cell lung cancer. Study conclusions and caveats: Uninvolved nearby lung showed the greatest T cell clonality, exceeding that found in tumor.

The sample was PBMCs, taken before any cancer treatment. The receptor was derived from a man aged 40 to 75 with stage II lung adenocarcinoma.

The CDR3 spells CASSEEVGTTDTQYF. For the CDR3, the DNA is TGTGCCAGCAGTGAAGAGGTGGGGACCACAGATACGCAGTATTTT. The chain couples TRBV2 to TRBJ2-3; D possibly matches TRBD1 or TRBD2 (5 bases each). The CDR3 is 15 amino acids. Trimming removed 1 base from V and 2 bases from J, with 10 bases in between. The germline CDR1 and CDR2 sequences are SNHLY and FYNNEI. Together with reference TRBV2 and TRBJ2-3, the CDR3 gives the full variable domain: EPEVTQTPSHQVTQMGQEVILRCVPISNHLYFYWYRQILGQKVEFLVSFYNNEISEKSEIFDDQFSVERPDGSNFTLKIRSTKLEDSAMYFCASSEEVGTTDTQYFGPGTRLTVL.